The TCR beta chain under discussion was sequenced for a study of Ad26.COV2.S vaccination and SARS-CoV-2 variants. The CDR3 loop spans 12 amino acids. Germline CDR1 SNHLY, CDR2 FYNNEI. Deletions cut 6 bases from V and 10 bases from J, with 13 bases between. Findings of the study overall: Compared with placebo recipients, vaccine recipients had higher spike-specific TCR breadth. Marked by substantial breadth, spike-specific CD8+ and CD4+ T cell responses were reportedly seen after vaccination. Total responses of T cells may have been underestimated by the analyses of TCR breadth and depth. It was found that vaccine and placebo recipients had similar non-spike TCR breadth.

The data were produced by immunoSEQ multiplex PCR, yet TCRdb's version contains in-frame clones alone and is incomplete. The sample lists over 90,000 clones; 80% were seen once. As regards this clone: What it recognizes is unknown.

This chain connects TRBV2 to TRBJ2-1; D not certain. Sequencing was performed on peripheral blood, taken after recovery from COVID-19. This TCR derives from a human donor who had recovered from COVID-19. The CDR3 nucleotides are TGTGCCAGCAGGAGGACCGAGCTAGAGCAGTTCTTC. Translated: CASRRTELEQFF.